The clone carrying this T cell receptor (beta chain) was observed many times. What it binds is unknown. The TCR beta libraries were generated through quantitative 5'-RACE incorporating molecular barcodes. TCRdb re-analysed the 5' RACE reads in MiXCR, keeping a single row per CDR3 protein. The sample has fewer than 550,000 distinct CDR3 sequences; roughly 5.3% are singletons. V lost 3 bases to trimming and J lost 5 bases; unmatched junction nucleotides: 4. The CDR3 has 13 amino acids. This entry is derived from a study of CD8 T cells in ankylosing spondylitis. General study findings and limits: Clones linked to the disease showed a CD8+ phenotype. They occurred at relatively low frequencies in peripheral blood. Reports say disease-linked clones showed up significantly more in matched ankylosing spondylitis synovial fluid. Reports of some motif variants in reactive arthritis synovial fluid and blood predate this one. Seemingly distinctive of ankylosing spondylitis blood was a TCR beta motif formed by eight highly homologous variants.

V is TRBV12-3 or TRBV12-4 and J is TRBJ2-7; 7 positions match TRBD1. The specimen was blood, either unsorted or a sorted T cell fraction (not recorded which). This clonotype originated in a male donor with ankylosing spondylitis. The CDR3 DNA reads TGTGCCAGCAGTTTTGACAGGGCAAACGAGCAGTACTTC. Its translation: CASSFDRANEQYF.